This T cell receptor beta chain came from a study of CD4 T cells in relation to SARS-CoV-2 and coronaviruses. As for the study in general: PBMCs were cultured with antigen for about eleven days before TCR beta sequencing.

Naive and memory CD4+ T cells were cultured with CEF, then survey-sequenced. The table came from immunoSEQ multiplex PCR; TCRdb's copy has only in-frame clones and leaves some out. The repertoire holds around 45,000 clones, with approximately 80% as singletons. This CDR3 contains 15 residues. The V gene's germline CDR1 is MNHNY and CDR2 SVGAGI (reference sequence). Trimming left V 7 bases short and J 4 bases short, with 17 bases between. Regarding this clone: No antigen is known for it.

Sequenced input: naive CD4+ T cells from PBMCs, cultured in vitro. Subset given: naive CD4+ T cells isolated by negative enrichment. This sequence joins TRBV6-6 and TRBJ2-1; D tentatively fits TRBD1 or TRBD2 (5 bases each). The receptor's source is an adult with COVID-19. CDR3: CASKGVGALYNEQFF. CDR3 nucleotides: TGTGCCAGCAAAGGGGTCGGGGCCCTGTACAATGAGCAGTTCTTC.